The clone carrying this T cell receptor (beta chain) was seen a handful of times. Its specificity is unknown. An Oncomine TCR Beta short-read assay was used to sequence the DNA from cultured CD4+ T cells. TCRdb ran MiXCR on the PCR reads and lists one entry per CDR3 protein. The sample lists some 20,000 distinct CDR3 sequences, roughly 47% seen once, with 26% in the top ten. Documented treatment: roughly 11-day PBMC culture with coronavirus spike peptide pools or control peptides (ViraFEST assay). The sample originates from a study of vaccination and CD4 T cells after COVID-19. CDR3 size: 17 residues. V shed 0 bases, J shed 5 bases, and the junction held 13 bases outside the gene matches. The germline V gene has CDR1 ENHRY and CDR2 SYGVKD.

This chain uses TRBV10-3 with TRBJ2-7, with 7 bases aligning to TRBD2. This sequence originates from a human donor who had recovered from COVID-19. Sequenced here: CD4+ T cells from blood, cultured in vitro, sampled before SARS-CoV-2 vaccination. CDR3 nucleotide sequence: TGTGCCATCAGTGAGTCTCGGGCAAGGACTAGGTGGAACGAGCAGTACTTC. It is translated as CAISESRARTRWNEQYF.